Shown below are 8 T cell receptor beta chains from a single sample sequenced in a study of neoadjuvant anti-PD-1 for oral cavity cancer (dated by TCRdb to the early 2020s). The library was obtained by the immunoSEQ multiplex PCR assay. TCRdb retrieved this table from immuneACCESS and kept in-frame rearrangements only. Not all clones are present; in checked studies, unresolved V genes account for under half, and no reason is known for the remainder. The sample data list 60,000 to 75,000 clones, and about 83% of these were observed just once. Clones ranked in the top ten supply nearly 3.5% of the sample. The time point tag for this specimen amounts to: before neoadjuvant nivolumab. Specimen: PBMCs, collected before nivolumab (anti-PD-1) treatment. These receptor sequences come from a person aged 35 to 85 with oral cavity squamous cell carcinoma.

The CDR3 nucleotides read TGTGCCAGCAGCTGGATGAGCACAGATACGCAGTATTTT. This sequence encodes CASSWMSTDTQYF. V gene TRBV7-9 combines with J gene TRBJ2-3; D uncertain. Trimming pared 4 bases from V and 0 bases from J, leaving 5 bases between. Germline V gene data show CDR1 as SEHNR and CDR2 as FQNEAQ (reference sequence). The CDR3 is 13 amino acids.

The chain combines TRBV28 with TRBJ2-7; D remains ambiguous. Trimming shortened V by 6 bases and J by 5 bases, and 17 bases separated the two germline ends. The CDR3 is 14 residues long. Looked up from germline, CDR1 is MDHEN and CDR2 is SYDVKM. This CDR3 reads CASSSPVAPHEQYF. In DNA, the CDR3 is TGTGCCAGCAGCTCCCCGGTAGCTCCCCACGAGCAGTACTTC.

For this clone: One junction end does not reproduce the germline sequence, and a read error may be involved. The chain has TRBV6-1 and TRBJ1-1, with 12 bases matching TRBD1. The CDR3 extends over 13 amino acids. Germline-derived CDR1 and CDR2 are MNHNS and SASEGT. Here the CDR3 DNA reads TGTGCCAGCAACCTGGGACAGGGGGCTGACGCTTTCTTT. Amino acid sequence: CASNLGQGADAFF.

The count of this clone is one. CDR3: CASSPGRGYNEQFF. In nucleotides, the CDR3 is TGTGCCAGCAGCCCGGGGCGGGGATACAATGAGCAGTTCTTC. The rearrangement joins TRBV11-2 to TRBJ2-1, with a weak D call TRBD2 (6 bases). The ends were cut back, 5 bases at V and 4 bases at J, with 12 bases in the middle. This CDR3 has 14 residues. Per germline, CDR1 SGHAT and CDR2 FQNNGV.

The V gene is TRBV10-3, the J gene TRBJ2-7; D unresolved. The germline CDR1 and CDR2 sequences are ENHRY and SYGVKD. The CDR3 totals 12 residues. V lost 0 bases and J lost 5, with 5 bases in between. The CDR3 coding sequence is TGTGCCATCAGTGAGTCAGTCCACGAGCAGTACTTC. The encoded protein is CAISESVHEQYF.

The rearrangement links TRBV7-8 to TRBJ1-1; no firm D call. Germline lookup yields CDR1 SGHVS and CDR2 FQNEAQ. Deletions cut 1 base from V and 0 bases from J, with 9 bases between. This CDR3 contains 15 residues. The CDR3 protein is CASSLDRGLNTEAFF. The CDR3 DNA sequence: TGTGCCAGCAGCTTAGATCGCGGACTGAACACTGAAGCTTTCTTT.

This chain connects TRBV7-8 to TRBJ2-4; D may be TRBD1 (5 bases). V was clipped by 1 base and J by 8 bases, with 12 bases between them. Germline V CDR1 and CDR2: SGHVS, FQNEAQ. This CDR3 is built from 14 residues. For the CDR3, the DNA is TGTGCCAGCAGCTTAGGCCAGGGCCTGCACATTCAGTACTTC. Its protein is CASSLGQGLHIQYF.

This clone was detected only a few times. The gene calls are TRBV5-1 and TRBJ1-3; 11 bases line up with TRBD1. V lost 4 bases to trimming and J lost 4 bases; unmatched junction nucleotides: 4. This CDR3 region has 15 residues. The germline V gene has CDR1 SGHRS and CDR2 YFSETQ. DNA of the CDR3: TGCGCCAGCAGCCAGGGACAGGGGGAAGGAAACACCATATATTTT. It codes for CASSQGQGEGNTIYF.